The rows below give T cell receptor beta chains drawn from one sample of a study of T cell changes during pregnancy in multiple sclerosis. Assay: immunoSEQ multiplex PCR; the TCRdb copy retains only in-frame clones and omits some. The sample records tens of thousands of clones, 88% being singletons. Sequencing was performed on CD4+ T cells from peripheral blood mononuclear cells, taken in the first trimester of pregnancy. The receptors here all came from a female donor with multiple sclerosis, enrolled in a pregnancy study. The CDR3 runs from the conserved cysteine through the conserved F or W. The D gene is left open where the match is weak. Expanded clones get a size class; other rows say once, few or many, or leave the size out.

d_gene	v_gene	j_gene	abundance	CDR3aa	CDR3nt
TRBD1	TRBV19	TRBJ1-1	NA	CASRAAGTGRSTEAFF	TGTGCCAGTCGAGCTGCTGGGACAGGGAGAAGTACTGAAGCTTTCTTT
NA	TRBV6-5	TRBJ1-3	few	CASSYGAGDGNTIYF	TGTGCCAGCAGTTACGGGGCAGGGGATGGAAACACCATATATTTT
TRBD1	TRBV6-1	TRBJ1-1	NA	CASRDRAFTEAFF	TGTGCCAGCAGAGACAGGGCGTTCACTGAAGCTTTCTTT
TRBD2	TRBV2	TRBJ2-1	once	CASTVVAGHEQFF	TGTGCCAGCACAGTCGTAGCGGGGCATGAGCAGTTCTTC
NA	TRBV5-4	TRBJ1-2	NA	CASSWVGADYGYTF	TGTGCCAGCAGCTGGGTAGGGGCAGATTATGGCTACACCTTC
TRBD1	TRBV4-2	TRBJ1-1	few	CASSQKDRGEAFF	TGTGCCAGCAGCCAAAAAGACAGGGGGGAAGCTTTCTTT
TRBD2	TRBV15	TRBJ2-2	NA	CATSRMVGLAGTGELFF	TGTGCCACCAGCAGGATGGTGGGACTAGCGGGAACCGGGGAGCTGTTTTTT
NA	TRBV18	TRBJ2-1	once	CASSPGAWSYNEQFF	TGTGCCAGCTCACCGGGCGCGTGGTCCTACAATGAGCAGTTCTTC
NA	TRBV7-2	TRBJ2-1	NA	CASSLVVGEANEQFF	TGTGCCAGCAGCTTAGTAGTGGGGGAGGCCAATGAGCAGTTCTTC
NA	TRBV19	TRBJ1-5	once	CASKGQGNQPQHF	TGTGCCAGTAAGGGGCAGGGGAATCAGCCCCAGCATTTT
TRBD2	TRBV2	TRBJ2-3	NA	CASTSGTPYTQYF	TGTGCCAGCACAAGCGGGACTCCGTATACGCAGTATTTT
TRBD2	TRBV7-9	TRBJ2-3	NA	CASSLASLRGKLSTDTQYF	TGTGCCAGCAGCTTAGCGAGCCTGCGGGGGAAACTTAGCACAGATACGCAGTATTTT
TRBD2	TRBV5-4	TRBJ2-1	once	CASSLASGDYNEQFF	TGTGCCAGCAGCTTGGCTAGCGGGGACTACAATGAGCAGTTCTTC
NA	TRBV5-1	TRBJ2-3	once	CASSFSADTQYF	TGCGCCAGCAGCTTCTCGGCAGATACGCAGTATTTT
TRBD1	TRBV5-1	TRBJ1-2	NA	CASSPSGGGQGYGYTF	TGCGCCAGCAGCCCAAGTGGTGGGGGACAGGGCTATGGCTACACCTTC
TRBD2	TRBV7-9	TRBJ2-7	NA	CASSAGLAGDEQYF	TGTGCCAGCAGCGCTGGACTAGCGGGAGACGAGCAGTACTTC
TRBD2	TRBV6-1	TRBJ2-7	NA	CASSALAGGFEQYF	TGTGCCAGCAGTGCGTTAGCGGGAGGGTTCGAGCAGTACTTC
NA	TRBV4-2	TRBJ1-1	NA	CASSPPRGGPEAFF	TGTGCCAGCAGCCCTCCTCGGGGGGGCCCTGAAGCTTTCTTT
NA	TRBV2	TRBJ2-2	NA	CASSDLQNRLGGELFF	TGTGCCAGCAGTGATCTACAGAACAGACTAGGCGGGGAGCTGTTTTTT
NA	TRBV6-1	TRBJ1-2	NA	CASSGYSGGYTF	TGTGCCAGCAGTGGGTACAGTGGGGGCTACACCTTC
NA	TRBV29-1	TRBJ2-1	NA	CSAVPTVNGQFF	TGCAGCGCTGTCCCTACAGTTAATGGGCAGTTCTTC
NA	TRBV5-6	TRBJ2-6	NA	CASSSADTGANVLTF	TGTGCCAGCAGCTCAGCGGATACTGGGGCCAACGTCCTGACTTTC
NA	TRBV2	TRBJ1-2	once	CASSEAGRDGGYTF	TGTGCCAGCAGTGAGGCTGGGAGGGATGGTGGCTACACCTTC
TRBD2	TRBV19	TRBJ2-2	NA	CASSEIAGDTGELFF	TGTGCCAGTAGTGAAATAGCGGGAGACACCGGGGAGCTGTTTTTT
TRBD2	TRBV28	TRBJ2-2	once	CASSFPSGLAVTSWTGELFF	TGTGCCAGCAGTTTCCCATCAGGGCTAGCGGTGACCTCGTGGACCGGGGAGCTGTTTTTT
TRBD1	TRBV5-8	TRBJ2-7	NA	CADRVGSYEQYF	TGTGCCGACAGGGTCGGCTCCTACGAGCAGTACTTC
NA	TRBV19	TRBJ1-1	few	CASTPGVEAFF	TGTGCCAGTACTCCGGGGGTTGAAGCTTTCTTT
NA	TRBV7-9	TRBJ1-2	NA	CASRRPDSRNGYTF	TGTGCCAGCAGACGACCAGACAGTCGGAATGGCTACACCTTC
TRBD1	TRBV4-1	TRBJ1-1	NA	CASSQGQGKDPEAFF	TGCGCCAGCAGCCAAGGACAGGGTAAGGATCCTGAAGCTTTCTTT
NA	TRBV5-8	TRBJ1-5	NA	CASSSDSPNQPQHF	TGTGCCAGCAGCTCAGACAGCCCCAATCAGCCCCAGCATTTT
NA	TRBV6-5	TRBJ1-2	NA	CASSYSRRDYGYTF	TGTGCCAGCAGTTACTCGAGGCGCGACTATGGCTACACCTTC
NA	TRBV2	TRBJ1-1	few	CASSISGPEAFF	TGTGCCAGCAGTATTAGTGGTCCAGAAGCTTTCTTT
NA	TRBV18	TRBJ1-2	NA	CASSPLPGKRDTNYGYTF	TGTGCCAGCTCACCCCTTCCAGGGAAGAGAGATACTAACTATGGCTACACCTTC
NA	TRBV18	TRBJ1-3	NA	CASSPQLSGNTIYF	TGTGCCAGCTCCCCGCAACTCTCTGGAAACACCATATATTTT
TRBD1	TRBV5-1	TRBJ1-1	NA	CASSLAGGKNTEAFF	TGCGCCAGCAGCTTGGCAGGGGGCAAGAACACTGAAGCTTTCTTT
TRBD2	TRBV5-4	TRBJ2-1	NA	CASSHGLAGISYNEQFF	TGTGCCAGCAGCCATGGACTAGCGGGGATCTCCTACAATGAGCAGTTCTTC
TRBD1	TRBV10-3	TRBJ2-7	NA	CAIKGAPRGEQYF	TGTGCCATCAAGGGGGCCCCAAGGGGGGAGCAGTACTTC
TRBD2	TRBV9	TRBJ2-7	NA	CASSADSGTYEQYF	TGTGCCAGCAGCGCAGATAGCGGGACCTACGAGCAGTACTTC
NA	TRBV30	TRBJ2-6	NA	CAWSTAVRANVLTF	TGTGCCTGGTCAACCGCGGTCCGGGCCAACGTCCTGACTTTC
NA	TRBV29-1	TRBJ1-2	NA	CSAAVWSFYGYTF	TGCAGCGCTGCCGTATGGAGCTTCTATGGCTACACCTTC
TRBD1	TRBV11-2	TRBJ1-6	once	CASSPGTGANSPLHF	TGTGCCAGCAGCCCAGGGACAGGGGCTAATTCACCCCTCCACTTT
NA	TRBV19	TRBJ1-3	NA	CASSIGQVNSGNTIYF	TGTGCCAGTAGTATAGGCCAGGTTAACTCTGGAAACACCATATATTTT
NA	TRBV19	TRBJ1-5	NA	CASSTGNNQPQHF	TGTGCCAGTAGTACAGGGAACAATCAGCCCCAGCATTTT
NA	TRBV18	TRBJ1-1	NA	CASSPQLLRNTEAFF	TGTGCCAGCTCACCACAACTCCTGAGGAACACTGAAGCTTTCTTT
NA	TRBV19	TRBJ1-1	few	CASKFGPNTEAFF	TGTGCCAGTAAATTTGGGCCGAACACTGAAGCTTTCTTT
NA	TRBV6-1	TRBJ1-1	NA	CASSERTLGNTEAFF	TGTGCCAGCAGTGAACGAACCCTAGGGAACACTGAAGCTTTCTTT
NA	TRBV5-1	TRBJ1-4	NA	CASSQTATNEKLFF	TGCGCCAGCAGCCAAACAGCAACTAATGAAAAACTGTTTTTT
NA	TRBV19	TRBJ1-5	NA	CASNFGGDQPQHF	TGTGCCAGTAATTTTGGGGGGGATCAGCCCCAGCATTTT
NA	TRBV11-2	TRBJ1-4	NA	CASSLRGGNEKLFF	TGTGCCAGCAGCCTTAGGGGGGGCAATGAAAAACTGTTTTTT
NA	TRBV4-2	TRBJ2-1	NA	CASSQGGGRVYNEQFF	TGTGCCAGCAGCCAAGGGGGGGGGCGAGTTTACAATGAGCAGTTCTTC
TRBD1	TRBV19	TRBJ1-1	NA	CASSWPGQGGTEAFF	TGTGCCAGTAGTTGGCCTGGACAGGGGGGCACTGAAGCTTTCTTT
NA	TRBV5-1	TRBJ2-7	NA	CASSLEGDTDEQYF	TGCGCCAGCAGCTTGGAGGGGGATACGGACGAGCAGTACTTC
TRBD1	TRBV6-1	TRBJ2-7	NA	CASSGWGQESYEQYF	TGTGCCAGCAGTGGTTGGGGACAGGAATCCTACGAGCAGTACTTC
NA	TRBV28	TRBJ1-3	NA	CASSNRALSGNTIYF	TGTGCCAGCAGTAACAGGGCCCTCTCTGGAAACACCATATATTTT
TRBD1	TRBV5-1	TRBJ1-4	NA	CASSLGTGSNEKLFF	TGCGCCAGCAGCCTAGGGACAGGTTCTAATGAAAAACTGTTTTTT
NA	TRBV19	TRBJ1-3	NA	CASRTRVTNTIYF	TGTGCCAGTAGAACCAGGGTGACCAACACCATATATTTT
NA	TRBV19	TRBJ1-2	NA	CASSIGRRNYGYTF	TGTGCCAGTAGTATAGGGAGGCGAAACTATGGCTACACCTTC